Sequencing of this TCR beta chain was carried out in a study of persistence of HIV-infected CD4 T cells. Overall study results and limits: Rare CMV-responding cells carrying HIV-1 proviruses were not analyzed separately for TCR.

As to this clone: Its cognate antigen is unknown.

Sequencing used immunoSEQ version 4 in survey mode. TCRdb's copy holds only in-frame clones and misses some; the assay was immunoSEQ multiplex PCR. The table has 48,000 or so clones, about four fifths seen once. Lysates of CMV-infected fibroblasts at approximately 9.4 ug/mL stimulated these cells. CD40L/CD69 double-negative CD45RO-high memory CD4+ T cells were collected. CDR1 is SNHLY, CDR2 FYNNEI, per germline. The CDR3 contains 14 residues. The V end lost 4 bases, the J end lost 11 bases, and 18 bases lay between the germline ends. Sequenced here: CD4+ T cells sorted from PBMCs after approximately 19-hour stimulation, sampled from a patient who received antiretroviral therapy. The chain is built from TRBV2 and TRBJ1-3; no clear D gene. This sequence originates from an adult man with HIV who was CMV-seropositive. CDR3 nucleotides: TGTGCCAGCAGTGCACGGGCAACGTTAAAAGCCATATATTTT. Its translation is CASSARATLKAIYF.